The T cell receptor (beta chain) described here comes from a study of OX40 agonist ivuxolimab in advanced cancers. Study-wide findings and caveats: Clonal expansion was seen in CD4+ and CD8+ blood T cells by week 6 at 0.1 to 3.0 mg/kg. The study did not work out the antigen specificity of the expanded peripheral T cells. Near-lowest levels of clonal expansion characterized partial responders at 0.1-3.0 mg/kg.

The V gene's germline CDR1 is SGHTA and CDR2 FQGTGA. The CDR3 runs to 13 residues. V lost 1 base and J lost 7, with 8 bases in between. Sequencing was performed with immunoSEQ multiplex PCR; in TCRdb, only in-frame clones are kept and a portion is missing. The table has under 45,000 clones, around three quarters seen once. Notes on this clone: What it recognizes is unknown.

Source: CD4+ or CD8+ T cells sorted from blood, taken in a trial of the OX40 agonist ivuxolimab. This chain connects TRBV7-3 to TRBJ2-1, with D uncertain. This clonotype originated in an adult with an advanced solid tumor such as melanoma, head and neck, liver or kidney cancer. CDR3 region: CASSLMVGNEQFF. CDR3 bases: TGTGCCAGCAGCTTAATGGTGGGTAATGAGCAGTTCTTC.